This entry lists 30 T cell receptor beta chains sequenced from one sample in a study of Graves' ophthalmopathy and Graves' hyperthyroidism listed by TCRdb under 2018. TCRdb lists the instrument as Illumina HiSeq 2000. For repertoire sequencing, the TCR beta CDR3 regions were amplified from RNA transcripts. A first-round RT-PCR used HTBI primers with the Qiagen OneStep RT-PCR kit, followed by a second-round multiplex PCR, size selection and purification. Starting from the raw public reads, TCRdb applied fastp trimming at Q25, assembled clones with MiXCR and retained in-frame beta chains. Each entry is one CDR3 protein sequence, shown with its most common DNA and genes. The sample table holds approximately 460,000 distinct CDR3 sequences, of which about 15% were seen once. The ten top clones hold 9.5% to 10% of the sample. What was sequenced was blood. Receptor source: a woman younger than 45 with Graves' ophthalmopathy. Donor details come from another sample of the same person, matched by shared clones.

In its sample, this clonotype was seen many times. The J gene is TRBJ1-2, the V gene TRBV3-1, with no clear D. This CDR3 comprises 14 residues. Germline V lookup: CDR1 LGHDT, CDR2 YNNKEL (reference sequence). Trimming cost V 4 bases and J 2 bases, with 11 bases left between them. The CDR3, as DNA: TGTGCCAGCAGCCCTTCTGGTGAGAACTATGGCTACACCTTC. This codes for CASSPSGENYGYTF.

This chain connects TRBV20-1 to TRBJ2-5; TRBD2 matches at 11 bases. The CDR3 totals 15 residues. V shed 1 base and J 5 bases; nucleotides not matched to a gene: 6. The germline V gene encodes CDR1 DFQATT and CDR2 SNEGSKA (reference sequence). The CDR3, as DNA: TGCAGTGCTAGAGGACTAGCGGGACAGAGGGAGACCCAGTACTTC. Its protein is CSARGLAGQRETQYF.

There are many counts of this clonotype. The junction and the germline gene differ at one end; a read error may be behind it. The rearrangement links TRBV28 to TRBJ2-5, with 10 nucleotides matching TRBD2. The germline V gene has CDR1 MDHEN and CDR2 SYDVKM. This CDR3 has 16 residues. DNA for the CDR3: TGTGCCAGCAGTTCCCAAATAGCGGGAGGCCAAGAGGCCCAGTACTTC. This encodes CASSSQIAGGQEAQYF.

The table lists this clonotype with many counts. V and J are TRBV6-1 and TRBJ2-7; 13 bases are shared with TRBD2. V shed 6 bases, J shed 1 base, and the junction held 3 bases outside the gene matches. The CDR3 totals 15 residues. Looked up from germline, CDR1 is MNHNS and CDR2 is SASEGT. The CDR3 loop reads CASSQLAGGSYEQYF. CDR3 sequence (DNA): TGTGCCAGCAGCCAACTAGCGGGAGGGTCCTACGAGCAGTACTTC.

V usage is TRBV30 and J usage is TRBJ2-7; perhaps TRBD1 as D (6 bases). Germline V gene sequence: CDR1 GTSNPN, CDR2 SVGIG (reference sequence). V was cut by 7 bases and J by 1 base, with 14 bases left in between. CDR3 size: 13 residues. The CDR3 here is CALRGSPSYEQYF. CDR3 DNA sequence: TGTGCCTTGAGGGGGAGTCCTTCCTACGAGCAGTACTTC.

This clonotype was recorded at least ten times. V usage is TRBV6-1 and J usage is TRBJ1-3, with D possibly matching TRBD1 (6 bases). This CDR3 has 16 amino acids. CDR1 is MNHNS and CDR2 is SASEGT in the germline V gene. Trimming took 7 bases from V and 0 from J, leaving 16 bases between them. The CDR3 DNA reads TGTGCCAGCACCCTACTGACAGGATTCTCTGGAAACACCATATATTTT. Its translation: CASTLLTGFSGNTIYF.

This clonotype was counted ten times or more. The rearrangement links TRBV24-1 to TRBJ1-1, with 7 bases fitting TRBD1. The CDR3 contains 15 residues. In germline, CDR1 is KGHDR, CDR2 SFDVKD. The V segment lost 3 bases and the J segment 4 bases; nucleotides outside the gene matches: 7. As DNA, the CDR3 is TGTGCCACCAGTGATACCCGACAGGGCTCCACTGAAGCTTTCTTT. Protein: CATSDTRQGSTEAFF.

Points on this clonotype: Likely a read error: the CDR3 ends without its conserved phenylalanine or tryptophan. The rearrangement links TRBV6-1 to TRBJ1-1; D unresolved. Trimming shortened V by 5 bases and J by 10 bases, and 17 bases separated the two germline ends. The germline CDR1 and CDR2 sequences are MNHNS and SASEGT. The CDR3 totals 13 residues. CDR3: CASSSAPGVRAFL. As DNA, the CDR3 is TGTGCCAGCAGTAGTGCCCCAGGTGTTAGAGCTTTCCTG.

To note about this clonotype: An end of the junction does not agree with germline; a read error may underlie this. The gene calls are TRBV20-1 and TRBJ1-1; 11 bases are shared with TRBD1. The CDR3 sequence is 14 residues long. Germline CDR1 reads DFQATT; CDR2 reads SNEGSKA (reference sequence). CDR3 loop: CSVRGTGGHTEAFF. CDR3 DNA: TGCAGTGTTAGAGGGACAGGGGGGCACACTGAAGCTTTCTTT.

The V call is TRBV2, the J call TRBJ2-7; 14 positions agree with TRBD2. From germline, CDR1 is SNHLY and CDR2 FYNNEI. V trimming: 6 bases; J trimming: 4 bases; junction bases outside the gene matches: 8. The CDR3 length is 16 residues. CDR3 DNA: TGTGCCAGCAGCAGACTAGCGGGGGGGCTTGGGTACGAGCAGTACTTC. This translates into CASSRLAGGLGYEQYF.

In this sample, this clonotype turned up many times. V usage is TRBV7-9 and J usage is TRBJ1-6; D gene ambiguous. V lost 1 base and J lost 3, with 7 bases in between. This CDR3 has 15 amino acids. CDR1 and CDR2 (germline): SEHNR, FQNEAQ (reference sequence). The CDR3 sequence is CASSLGQGYNSPLHF. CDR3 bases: TGTGCCAGCAGCTTAGGCCAAGGCTATAATTCACCCCTCCACTTT.

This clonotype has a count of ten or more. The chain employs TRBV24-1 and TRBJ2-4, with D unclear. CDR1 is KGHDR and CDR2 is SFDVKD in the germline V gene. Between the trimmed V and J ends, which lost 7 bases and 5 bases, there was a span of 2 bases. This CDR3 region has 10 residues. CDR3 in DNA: TGTGCCACCAGCGAAAACATTCAGTACTTC. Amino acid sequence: CATSENIQYF.

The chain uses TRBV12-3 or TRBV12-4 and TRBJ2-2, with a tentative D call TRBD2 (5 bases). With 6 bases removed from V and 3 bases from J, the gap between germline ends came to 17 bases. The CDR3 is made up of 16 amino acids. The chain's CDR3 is CASRRHATRDTGELFF. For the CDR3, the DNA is TGTGCCAGCAGACGACATGCTACTAGGGACACCGGGGAGCTGTTTTTT.

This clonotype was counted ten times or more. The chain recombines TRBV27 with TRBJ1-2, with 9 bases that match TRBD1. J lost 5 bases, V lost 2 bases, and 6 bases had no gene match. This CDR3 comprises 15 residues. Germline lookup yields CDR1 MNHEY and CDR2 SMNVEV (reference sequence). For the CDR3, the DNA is TGTGCCAGCAGTTTAGGACAGGGGCTTGGGTATGGCTACACCTTC. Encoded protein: CASSLGQGLGYGYTF.

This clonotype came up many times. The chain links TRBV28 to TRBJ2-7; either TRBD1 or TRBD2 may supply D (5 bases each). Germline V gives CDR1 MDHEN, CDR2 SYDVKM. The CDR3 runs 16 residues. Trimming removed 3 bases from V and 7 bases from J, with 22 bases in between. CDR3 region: CASSLSGAYHPWEQYF. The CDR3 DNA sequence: TGTGCCAGCAGTTTGTCCGGGGCCTACCACCCATGGGAGCAGTACTTC.

The CDR3 is CASSRSDWDSPSYEQYF. In DNA, the CDR3 is TGTGCCAGCAGTCGTTCCGATTGGGACAGTCCTTCCTACGAGCAGTACTTC. This sequence joins TRBV12-3 or TRBV12-4 and TRBJ2-7, with TRBD1 identical over 7 bases. J gave up 1 base and V 5 bases, and 14 bases lay outside the gene matches. CDR3 length: 17 amino acids.

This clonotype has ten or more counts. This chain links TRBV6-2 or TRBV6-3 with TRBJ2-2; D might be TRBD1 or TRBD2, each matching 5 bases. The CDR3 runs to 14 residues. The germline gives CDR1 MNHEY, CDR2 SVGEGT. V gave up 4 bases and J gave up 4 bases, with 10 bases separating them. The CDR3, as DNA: TGTGCCAGCAGTTCCGGTGGGGGCACCGGGGAGCTGTTTTTT. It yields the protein CASSSGGGTGELFF.

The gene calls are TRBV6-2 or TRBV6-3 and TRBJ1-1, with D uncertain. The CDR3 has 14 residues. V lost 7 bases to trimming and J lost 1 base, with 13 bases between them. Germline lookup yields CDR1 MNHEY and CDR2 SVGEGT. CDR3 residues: CASTPGLGNTEAFF. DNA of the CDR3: TGTGCCAGCACCCCAGGACTCGGGAACACTGAAGCTTTCTTT.

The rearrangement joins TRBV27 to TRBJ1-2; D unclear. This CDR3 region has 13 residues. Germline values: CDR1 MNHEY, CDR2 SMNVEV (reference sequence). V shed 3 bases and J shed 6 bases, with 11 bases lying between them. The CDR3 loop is CASSLREGDGYTF. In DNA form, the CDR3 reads TGTGCCAGCAGTTTGAGGGAAGGAGATGGCTACACCTTC.

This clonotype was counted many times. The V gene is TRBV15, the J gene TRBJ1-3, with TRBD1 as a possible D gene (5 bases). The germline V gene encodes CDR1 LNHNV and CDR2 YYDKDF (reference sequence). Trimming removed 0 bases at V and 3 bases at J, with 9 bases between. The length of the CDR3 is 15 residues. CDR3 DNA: TGTGCCACCAGCAGAGATACAGGCTATGGAAACACCATATATTTT. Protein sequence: CATSRDTGYGNTIYF.

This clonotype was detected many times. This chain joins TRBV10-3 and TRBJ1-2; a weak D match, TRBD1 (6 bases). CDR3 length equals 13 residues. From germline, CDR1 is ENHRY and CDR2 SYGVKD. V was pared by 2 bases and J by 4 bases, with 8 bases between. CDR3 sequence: CAISEGGSYGYTF. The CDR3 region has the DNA TGTGCCATCAGTGAGGGGGGCAGCTATGGCTACACCTTC.

The CDR3 nucleotides are TGTGCCAGCACCCTGGAAGGCTTTGATGGAAACACCATATATTTT. Residues: CASTLEGFDGNTIYF. This rearrangement joins TRBV6-1 to TRBJ1-3; D is unresolved. The CDR3 length is 15 residues. Germline lookup yields CDR1 MNHNS and CDR2 SASEGT. V was trimmed by 7 bases and J by 3 bases, leaving 16 bases between them.

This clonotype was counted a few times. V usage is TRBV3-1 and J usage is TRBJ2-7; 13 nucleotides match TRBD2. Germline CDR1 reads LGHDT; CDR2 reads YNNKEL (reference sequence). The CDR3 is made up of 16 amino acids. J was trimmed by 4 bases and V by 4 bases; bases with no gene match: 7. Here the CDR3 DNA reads TGTGCCAGCAGCCCCGGACTAGCGGGAGTGTTGTACGAGCAGTACTTC. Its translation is CASSPGLAGVLYEQYF.

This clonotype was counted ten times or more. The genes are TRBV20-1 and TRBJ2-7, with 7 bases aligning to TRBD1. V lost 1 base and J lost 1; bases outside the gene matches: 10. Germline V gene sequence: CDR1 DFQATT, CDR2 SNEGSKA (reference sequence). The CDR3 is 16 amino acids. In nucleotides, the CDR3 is TGCAGTGCTAGAGCTAGCCGACAGGGAGTATCCTACGAGCAGTACTTC. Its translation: CSARASRQGVSYEQYF.

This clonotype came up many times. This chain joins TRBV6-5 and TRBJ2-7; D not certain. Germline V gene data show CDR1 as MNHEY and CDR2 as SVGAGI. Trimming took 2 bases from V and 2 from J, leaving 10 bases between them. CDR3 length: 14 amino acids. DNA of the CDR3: TGTGCCAGCAGTTACGCCGTTGAAGCCTACGAGCAGTACTTC. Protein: CASSYAVEAYEQYF.

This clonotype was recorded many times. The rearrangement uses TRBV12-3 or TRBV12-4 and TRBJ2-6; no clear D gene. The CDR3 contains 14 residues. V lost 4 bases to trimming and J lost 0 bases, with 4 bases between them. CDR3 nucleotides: TGTGCCAGCAGTTCGAACTCTGGGGCCAACGTCCTGACTTTC. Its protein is CASSSNSGANVLTF.

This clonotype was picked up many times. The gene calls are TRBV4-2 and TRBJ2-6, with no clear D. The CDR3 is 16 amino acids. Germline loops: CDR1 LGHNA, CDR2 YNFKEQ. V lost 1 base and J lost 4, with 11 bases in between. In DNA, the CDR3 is TGTGCCAGCAGCCAAGCCGAAGTGGGGGGGGCCAACGTCCTGACTTTC. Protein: CASSQAEVGGANVLTF.

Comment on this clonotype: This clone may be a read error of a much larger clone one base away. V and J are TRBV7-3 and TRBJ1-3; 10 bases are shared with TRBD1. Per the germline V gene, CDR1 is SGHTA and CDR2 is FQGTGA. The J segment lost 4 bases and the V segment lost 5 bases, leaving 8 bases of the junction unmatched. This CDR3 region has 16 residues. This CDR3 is CASSQGQGDAGNTIYF. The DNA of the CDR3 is TGTGCCAGCAGCCAAGGACAGGGGGACGCGGGAAACACCATATATTTT.

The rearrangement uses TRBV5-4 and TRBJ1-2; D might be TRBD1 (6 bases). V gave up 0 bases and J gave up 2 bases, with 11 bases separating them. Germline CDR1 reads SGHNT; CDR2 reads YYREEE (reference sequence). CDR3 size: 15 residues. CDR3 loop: CASSLAATGNYGYTF. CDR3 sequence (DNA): TGTGCCAGCAGCTTGGCCGCGACAGGCAACTATGGCTACACCTTC.

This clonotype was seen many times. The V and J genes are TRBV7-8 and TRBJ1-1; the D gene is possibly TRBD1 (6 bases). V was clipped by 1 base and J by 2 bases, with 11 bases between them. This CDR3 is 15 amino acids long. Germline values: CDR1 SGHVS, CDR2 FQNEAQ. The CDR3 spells CASSLDAGANTEAFF. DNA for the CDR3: TGTGCCAGCAGCTTAGATGCGGGGGCTAACACTGAAGCTTTCTTT.